This T cell receptor beta chain was documented in a study of CD8 T cells in Susac syndrome (dated by TCRdb to between 2017 and 2020). For the study in its entirety: Whether CD8+ T cell activation and differentiation in Susac syndrome was antigen driven was tested using repertoire sequencing. The study compared CD8+ T cell repertoire clonality among about a dozen healthy donors, 14 Susac syndrome patients and 15 multiple sclerosis patients. Paper-wide results and their limitations: The number of individuals in the TCR sequencing and HLA analysis was recognized as being relatively small.

Peripheral blood CD8+ and CD4+ T cells from healthy donors, Susac syndrome patients and multiple sclerosis patients were profiled using high-throughput TCR beta sequencing. Healthy donors were included as age- and sex-matched controls. Bulk CD8+ and CD4+ T cells were purified by magnetic negative isolation, whereas CD8+ TEMRA cells were enriched by FACS. Blood was drawn into EDTA tubes, processed within 24 hours, and PBMCs were isolated by density gradient centrifugation. PBMCs intended for TCR sequencing were cryopreserved in liquid nitrogen and thawed later in a water bath at 37 degrees C. The sorted or isolated CD4+, CD8+ and CD8+ TEMRA cells reached a purity of at least 90%. A remark on this clonotype: Its antigen remains unidentified. Base qualities are not recorded, but no much larger clone differs from it by a single base.

RNA was extracted with the RNeasy kit and roughly 0.5 to 1 ug was reverse transcribed using random hexamers. The immunoSEQ multiplex PCR assay, covering 54 Vbeta and 13 Jbeta segments, was used to amplify TCR beta CDR3 regions. Bias from PCR amplification was corrected by using a synthetic template baseline for primer optimization and for computational correction. The study's own analysis went as follows. Reads were annotated to V, D and J genes according to IMGT and were analyzed with immunoSEQ Analyzer, with only productive sequences retained. Clonality was calculated as one minus the Shannon entropy normalized by log2 of the number of productive unique sequences. For each patient and control, public and private clones were evaluated within the 100 most prevalent clones. A clone was defined as Susac-specific if it was absent from the healthy and MS cohorts, from more than 850 published viral clones and from other ImmuneACCESS disease sequences. The public reads were quality trimmed at Q25 with fastp and then assembled into clones with MiXCR by TCRdb, keeping productive beta chains. Rows merge per CDR3 protein into single entries with the most common DNA and genes. The V and J calls here are based on TCRdb, not the publication. For this sample the table gives more than 65,000 distinct CDR3 sequences, of which about 95% were detected only once. Of the sample, around 0.25% is held by the ten largest clones.

The CDR3 holds 14 amino acids from the cysteine to the phenylalanine. The kept DNA is CDR3 alone, 42 bases in frame from the first base. As encoded in the germline V gene (reference sequence), CDR1 is PRHDT while CDR2 is FYEKMQ. V drops 6 bases and J drops 3 bases, leaving 14 bases in between. This TCR was sampled from a human donor in good health. The receptor chain draws on TRBV13 and TRBJ2-5, with an unclear D gene assignment. The sample comprised CD8+ T cells from PBMCs. The CDR3 is CASSHWVTKETQYF. DNA sequence: TGTGCCAGCAGTCATTGGGTTACAAAAGAGACCCAGTACTTC. The CDR3, completed at both ends by the reference TRBV13 and TRBJ2-5 genes, gives the full variable domain AAGVIQSPRHLIKEKRETATLKCYPIPRHDTVYWYQQGPGQDPQFLISFYEKMQSDKGSIPDRFSAQQFSDYHSELNMSSLELGDSALYFCASSHWVTKETQYFGPGTRLLVL.